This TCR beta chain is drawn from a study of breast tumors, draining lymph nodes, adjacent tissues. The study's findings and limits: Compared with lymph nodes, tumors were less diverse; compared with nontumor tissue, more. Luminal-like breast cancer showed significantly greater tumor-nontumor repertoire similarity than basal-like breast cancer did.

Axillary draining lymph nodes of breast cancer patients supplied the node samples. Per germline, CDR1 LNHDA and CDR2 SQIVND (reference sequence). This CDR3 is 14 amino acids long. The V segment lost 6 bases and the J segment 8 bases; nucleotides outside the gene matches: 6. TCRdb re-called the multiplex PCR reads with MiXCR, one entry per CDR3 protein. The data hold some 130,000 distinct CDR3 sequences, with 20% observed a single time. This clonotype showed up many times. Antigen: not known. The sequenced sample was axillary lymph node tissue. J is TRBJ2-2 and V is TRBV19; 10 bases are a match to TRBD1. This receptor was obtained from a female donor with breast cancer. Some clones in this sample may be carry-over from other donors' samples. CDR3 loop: CASRSGQGGGELFF. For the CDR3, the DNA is TGTGCCAGTAGATCCGGACAGGGGGGAGGGGAGCTGTTTTTT.